This T cell receptor (beta chain) was retrieved from a study of OX40 agonist ivuxolimab in advanced cancers. Looking at the study overall: Treatment of patients was with ivuxolimab, an agonistic anti-OX40 (CD134) antibody. Three patients got partial responses; one had hepatocellular carcinoma and two had cutaneous melanoma.

Study-wide results and caveats: Partly responding patients at 0.1-3.0 mg/kg showed some of the smallest clonal expansion. The authors did not determine the antigen specificity of the expanded peripheral T cells.

CDR1 and CDR2 from the germline V gene are MDHEN and SYDVKM. The length of the CDR3 is 11 residues. V shed 5 bases and J shed 12 bases, with 8 bases lying between them. This clone was recorded a few times. Its antigen is not identified. The table came from immunoSEQ multiplex PCR; TCRdb's copy has only in-frame clones and leaves some out. The sample holds tens of thousands of clones; around 90% are singletons and the top ten take around 10%. The chain has TRBV28 and TRBJ1-6, with D maybe TRBD1 (6 bases). Sequenced here: CD4+ or CD8+ T cells sorted from blood, sampled in a trial of the OX40 agonist ivuxolimab. This TCR was sampled from an adult with an advanced solid tumor such as melanoma, head and neck, liver or kidney cancer. The CDR3 is CASSPRGPLHF. The CDR3 nucleotides are TGTGCCAGCAGTCCCAGGGGACCCCTCCACTTT.